The T cell receptor (beta chain) described here comes from a study of radiation and T cells in renal cell carcinoma (dated by TCRdb to about 2020). Background on the whole study: The samples were drawn from a clinical trial, where primary renal cell carcinomas were treated with 15 Gy of stereotactic body radiation therapy and then removed by nephrectomy 4 weeks afterward. A total of roughly 53 samples underwent TCR beta sequencing, made up of some 26 tumors and about 27 peripheral blood samples. In the 40 to 60 samples combined, roughly 4.4 million unique CDR3 nucleotide sequences were found, encoding roughly 3,000,000 unique CDR3 amino acid sequences. Broader findings and caveats from the paper: Changes in the blood repertoire were not tracked past 4 weeks after treatment. No pretreatment tumor biopsies were available, so the baseline intratumoral presence of clonotypes could not be determined. In blood, the top tumor clonotypes increased from baseline to 2 weeks after radiation and then shrank by 4 weeks, which suggests a temporary expansion of tumor-resident clones. Because the trial had a single-armed design, the trial could not examine how radiation dose or scheduling affected the TCR repertoire.

Following the manufacturer's recommendations, the immunoSEQ kit was used to generate TCR beta libraries from genomic DNA. For library preparation, a first multiplex PCR was performed with proprietary primers, followed by a second PCR in which unique barcodes were added, and bead cleanups were performed after each round. Each sample batch included a kit-provided positive control reaction and a negative control reaction. The final libraries were assessed on an Agilent 4200 TapeStation D1000 ScreenTape, pooled by volume, and quantified by qPCR. Sequencing ran on an Illumina NextSeq500 with a MidOutput 150-cycle cartridge, using 156 Read1 and 15 Index1 cycles with kit custom primers. The pooled library was loaded at 1.0 pM with about 21% PhiX control spiked in. The paper's processing steps were these. Vendor-processed data were analyzed in R, with a clonotype defined as all T cells sharing the same CDR3 nucleotide sequence. In the clone abundance analyses, frequencies were normalized to the 10,000 most abundant clones in each sample. Public T cell clones, averaging fewer than five per sample, were removed before analysis. A difference in abundance of at least 32-fold between compartments was used to define tumor-enriched and baseline blood-enriched clonotypes. A beta-binomial differential abundance model was applied to find clonotypes that expanded or contracted between blood time points. Tumor-blood repertoire similarity was measured with the Baroni-Urbani and Buser coefficient, and groups were compared using two-tailed Wilcoxon tests in R. The source is immuneACCESS, and TCRdb retained only in-frame sequences with V and J called. Part of the clones is not carried over; for the studies checked, unresolved V genes explain less than half of this, and the remainder is unexplained. V, J and clone size derive from that table, while D and trimming were established from the DNA sequence. Recorded for this sample are some 150,000 clones; 80% to 90% of them occurred a single time. The top ten hold 10% to 15% of the sample.

What the time point label conveys for this sample: blood 2 weeks post-SBRT. The treatment or condition tag for this specimen amounts to: 15 Gy SBRT to primary tumor, nephrectomy 4 weeks later. To follow tumor-enriched clonotypes, serial peripheral blood was collected from radiation-treated patients at baseline and at 2 weeks and 4 weeks after SBRT. Renal cell carcinoma with clear cell pathology was present in all patients. The QIAamp DNA Blood Mini Kit (Qiagen) was used to prepare genomic DNA for TCR sequencing. The analyses included only samples that passed all quality control checks. Turning to this clone: It has no known antigen specificity. No clone much larger than this one lies a single base away; base qualities are absent.

The germline V gene encodes CDR1 SGHDT and CDR2 YYEEEE. The germline V end is reduced by 3 bases and the J end by 4 bases; junction bases left unmatched: 9. Counted from cysteine to phenylalanine, this CDR3 has 16 amino acids. Of the read, only the CDR3 DNA is kept; its 48 bases are in frame from base 1. Specimen: blood, collected from a patient whose treatment included radiotherapy and nephrectomy. Recombination joined TRBV5-6 with TRBJ2-3; TRBD2 agrees with 9 junctional bases. The clonotype originates from a woman between 50 and 59 years old with renal cell carcinoma. DNA sequence: TGTGCCAGCAGCTCGCTGGGCGGGGGGGTCGCAGATACGCAGTATTTT. Its translation is CASSSLGGGVADTQYF.